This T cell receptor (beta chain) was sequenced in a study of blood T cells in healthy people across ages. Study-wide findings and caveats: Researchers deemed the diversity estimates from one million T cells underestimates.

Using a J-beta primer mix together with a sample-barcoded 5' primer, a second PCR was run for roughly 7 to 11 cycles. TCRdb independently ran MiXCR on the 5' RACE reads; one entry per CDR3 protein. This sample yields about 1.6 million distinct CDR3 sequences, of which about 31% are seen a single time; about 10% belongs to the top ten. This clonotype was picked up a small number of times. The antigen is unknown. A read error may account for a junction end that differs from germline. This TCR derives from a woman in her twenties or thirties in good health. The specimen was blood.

Written as DNA, the CDR3 is TGCAGTGCTTATAAAGCGGGGGCGAAGACCGGGGAGCTGTTTTTT. Translated: CSAYKAGAKTGELFF. The chain uses TRBV20-1 and TRBJ2-2; 8 nucleotides agree with TRBD2. The CDR3 consists of 15 residues. Looked up from germline, CDR1 is DFQATT and CDR2 is SNEGSKA (reference sequence).